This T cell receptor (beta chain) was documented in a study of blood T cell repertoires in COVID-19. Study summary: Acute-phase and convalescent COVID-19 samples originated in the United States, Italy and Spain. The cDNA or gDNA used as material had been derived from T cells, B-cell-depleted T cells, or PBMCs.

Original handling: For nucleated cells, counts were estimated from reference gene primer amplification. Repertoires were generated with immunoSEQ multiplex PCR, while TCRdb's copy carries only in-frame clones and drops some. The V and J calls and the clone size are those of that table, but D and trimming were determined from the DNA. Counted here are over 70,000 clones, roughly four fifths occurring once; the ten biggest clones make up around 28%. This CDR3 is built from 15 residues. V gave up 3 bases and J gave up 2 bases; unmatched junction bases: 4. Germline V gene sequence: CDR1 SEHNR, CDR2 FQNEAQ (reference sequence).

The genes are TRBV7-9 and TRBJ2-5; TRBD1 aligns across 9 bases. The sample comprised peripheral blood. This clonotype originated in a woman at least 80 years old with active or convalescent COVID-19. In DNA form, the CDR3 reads TGTGCCAGCAGCTTTGGGGACAGGGTTCAAGAGACCCAGTACTTC. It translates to CASSFGDRVQETQYF.